Shown below are 24 T cell receptor beta chains from a single sample sequenced in a study of long-term antiretroviral therapy in people with HIV. The libraries were made with immunoSEQ v3.0 at survey level. Here immunoSEQ multiplex PCR was the method, and the copy in TCRdb shows in-frame clones only, minus some. Here the sample spans 20,000 to 25,000 clones, 80% to 95% being singletons. Material: unsorted PBMCs, obtained 4.4 years after starting antiretroviral therapy. The source of these receptors is a woman aged 45-65 years with HIV.

The J gene is TRBJ2-1, the V gene TRBV2; D may be TRBD1 (6 bases). The germline gives CDR1 SNHLY, CDR2 FYNNEI. The CDR3 sequence is 14 residues long. V gave up 7 bases and J gave up 0 bases, with 10 bases separating them. This chain's CDR3 is CASTEQGSYNEQFF. The DNA for the CDR3 is TGTGCCAGCACCGAACAGGGCTCCTACAATGAGCAGTTCTTC.

The CDR3 region is CASSLAGFKLGAQYF. CDR3 DNA sequence: TGTGCCAGCAGCTTAGCGGGGTTTAAGTTGGGTGCCCAGTACTTC. This chain links TRBV7-9 with TRBJ2-5; D is ambiguous. V shed 0 bases and J shed 9 bases, with 17 bases lying between them. This CDR3 region has 15 residues. Germline-derived CDR1 and CDR2 are SEHNR and FQNEAQ (reference sequence). Supplemented by reference TRBV7-9 and TRBJ2-5, the full variable domain reads DTGVSQNPRHKITKRGQNVTFRCDPISEHNRLYWYRQTLGQGPEFLTYFQNEAQLEKSRLLSDRFSAERPKGSFSTLEIQRTEQGDSAMYLCASSLAGFKLGAQYFGPGTRLLVL.

The V call is TRBV28, the J call TRBJ1-1, with a tentative D call TRBD1 (5 bases). Trimming stripped 6 bases from V and 0 bases from J, with 11 bases between. The germline V gene encodes CDR1 MDHEN and CDR2 SYDVKM. This CDR3 has 14 amino acids. The CDR3 loop reads CASRADSLNTEAFF. The CDR3 region has the DNA TGTGCCAGCAGGGCTGACAGCTTGAACACTGAAGCTTTCTTT.

The V gene is TRBV7-8, the J gene TRBJ2-7, with D maybe TRBD1 (7 bases). This CDR3 is built from 16 residues. The V gene's germline CDR1 is SGHVS and CDR2 FQNEAQ. Trimming removed 2 bases from V and 4 bases from J, with 18 bases in between. This CDR3 is CASSLPSRGADYEQYF. For the CDR3, the DNA is TGTGCCAGCAGCTTACCCTCCAGGGGGGCGGATTACGAGCAGTACTTC.

In DNA form, the CDR3 reads TGTGCCAGCACCAAAAACGGGGGGATTAATTCACCCCTCCACTTT. Translating it yields CASTKNGGINSPLHF. The gene calls are TRBV5-4 and TRBJ1-6, with D perhaps TRBD1 (5 bases). There are 15 residues in the CDR3. Per germline, CDR1 SGHNT and CDR2 YYREEE (reference sequence). Trimming left V 6 bases short and J 6 bases short, with 16 bases between.

The chain joins TRBV6-6 to TRBJ1-2; D is unresolved. CDR1 is MNHNY, CDR2 SVGAGI, per germline (reference sequence). The CDR3 is 12 residues long. Trimming left V 5 bases short and J 4 bases short, with 8 bases between. The CDR3 nucleotides read TGTGCCAGCAGTCTTAACGGCTATGGCTACACCTTC. Protein product: CASSLNGYGYTF.

The rearrangement uses TRBV11-2 and TRBJ1-3; D gene unclear. V dropped 5 bases and J dropped 0 bases, with 14 bases sitting between them. This CDR3 spans 16 amino acids. Germline V lookup: CDR1 SGHAT, CDR2 FQNNGV. The CDR3 protein is CASSPRVQVSGNTIYF. CDR3 DNA sequence: TGTGCCAGCAGCCCTCGCGTTCAGGTCTCTGGAAACACCATATATTTT.

CDR3 nucleotide sequence: TGTGCCAGCAGGGGGACAGGGAGGTTTCAACCCCTCCACTTT. Translation: CASRGTGRFQPLHF. The J gene is TRBJ1-6, the V gene TRBV6-5; TRBD1 agrees at 9 bases. The germline CDR1 and CDR2 sequences are MNHEY and SVGAGI. CDR3 size: 14 residues. Germline trimming cut 6 bases from V and 12 bases from J; bases unmatched to any gene: 9.

V and J are TRBV19 and TRBJ1-5, with D unresolved. The CDR3 runs 16 residues. The germline gives CDR1 LNHDA, CDR2 SQIVND (reference sequence). Trimming left V 5 bases short and J 2 bases short, with 16 bases between. Here the CDR3 DNA reads TGTGCCAGTAGTCCCGGACTTTATAGAGGCAATCAGCCCCAGCATTTT. Its translation: CASSPGLYRGNQPQHF.

The V gene is TRBV30, the J gene TRBJ2-2, with 8 nucleotides matching TRBD1. The J segment lost 5 bases and the V segment lost 1 base, leaving 0 bases of the junction unmatched. CDR1 is GTSNPN, CDR2 SVGIG, per germline (reference sequence). There are 13 residues in the CDR3. The CDR3 spells CAWSGQGTGELFF. In DNA, the CDR3 is TGTGCCTGGAGTGGACAGGGGACCGGGGAGCTGTTTTTT. The whole variable domain, remainder taken from reference TRBV30 and TRBJ2-2, is SQTIHQWPATLVQPVGSPLSLECTVEGTSNPNLYWYRQAAGRGLQLLFYSVGIGQISSEVPQNLSASRPQDRQFILSSKKLLLSDSGFYLCAWSGQGTGELFFGEGSRLTVL.

The CDR3 loop reads CASTKWGESTDTQYF. The CDR3 bases are TGTGCCAGCACCAAATGGGGGGAGAGCACAGATACGCAGTATTTT. This sequence joins TRBV9 and TRBJ2-3; perhaps TRBD2 as D (6 bases). Looked up from germline, CDR1 is SGDLS and CDR2 is YYNGEE. The CDR3 consists of 15 residues. V lost 6 bases and J 0 bases, leaving 14 bases between the germline ends. The full variable domain, with the rest looked up from reference TRBV9 and TRBJ2-3, is DSGVTQTPKHLITATGQRVTLRCSPRSGDLSVYWYQQSLDQGLQFLIQYYNGEERAKGNILERFSAQQFPDLHSELNLSSLELGDSALYFCASTKWGESTDTQYFGPGTRLTVL.

V gene TRBV5-1 combines with J gene TRBJ2-7; 14 bases align to TRBD2. J was trimmed by 5 bases and V by 2 bases; bases with no gene match: 12. CDR3 length: 18 residues. CDR1 SGHRS and CDR2 YFSETQ come from the germline V gene. The CDR3 sequence is CASSFRLAGGILTDEQYF. CDR3 in DNA: TGCGCCAGCAGCTTTCGACTAGCGGGGGGGATACTTACCGACGAGCAGTACTTC.

The V gene is TRBV11-2, the J gene TRBJ2-7; TRBD2 matches 10 bases. The length of the CDR3 is 17 residues. Losses at the gene ends were 2 bases for V and 5 bases for J; bases not matched to a gene: 12. Germline lookup yields CDR1 SGHAT and CDR2 FQNNGV. The CDR3 is CASSLYLAGAKKNEQYF. The DNA of the CDR3 is TGTGCCAGCAGCTTATATCTAGCGGGGGCTAAGAAGAACGAGCAGTACTTC.

The rearrangement links TRBV10-1 to TRBJ2-1; possible D gene TRBD1, 6 bases. Trimming cost V 6 bases and J 5 bases, with 14 bases left between them. The CDR3 covers 14 residues. The germline V gene has CDR1 WNHNN and CDR2 SYGVQD (reference sequence). The CDR3 DNA reads TGCGCCAGCAGCGCCGGGACACCAGACAATGAGCAGTTCTTC. It translates to CASSAGTPDNEQFF.

The chain employs TRBV2 and TRBJ1-3; D might be TRBD1 (5 bases). There are 13 residues in the CDR3. Germline CDR1 and CDR2: SNHLY and FYNNEI. V was shortened by 5 bases and J by 9 bases, with 14 bases between the two germline ends. The CDR3 sequence: CASSPGGSGTIYF. CDR3 in DNA: TGTGCCAGCAGTCCGGGGGGATCAGGCACCATATATTTT.

The chain combines TRBV7-6 with TRBJ2-7; 8 bases map to TRBD1. This CDR3 is 13 amino acids long. From germline, CDR1 is SGHVS and CDR2 FNYEAQ. The trim removed 5 bases at V and 5 bases at J, leaving 5 bases unmatched. The CDR3, as DNA: TGTGCCAGCAGCCGGGACAGGCTCAACGAGCAGTACTTC. It is translated as CASSRDRLNEQYF.

The chain uses TRBV11-2 and TRBJ2-2; TRBD1 agrees at 7 bases. The V gene end was trimmed by 5 bases and the J gene end by 5 bases; junction bases not matched to a gene: 2. Germline CDR1 is SGHAT and CDR2 is FQNNGV. The CDR3 is 13 amino acids. The CDR3 DNA reads TGTGCCAGCAGCCCCAGGGGGACCGGGGAGCTGTTTTTT. This sequence encodes CASSPRGTGELFF.

The V gene is TRBV30, the J gene TRBJ1-4, with a possible D match to TRBD1 (6 bases). The V gene's germline CDR1 is GTSNPN and CDR2 SVGIG (reference sequence). The CDR3 is 16 residues long. V lost 0 bases and J lost 1, with 12 bases in between. Written as DNA, the CDR3 is TGTGCCTGGAGTGTCAGGGGTGGGAGAACTAATGAAAAACTGTTTTTT. This encodes CAWSVRGGRTNEKLFF.

The rearrangement links TRBV9 to TRBJ2-5, with 12 bases fitting TRBD2. V lost 4 bases, J lost 5 bases, and 9 bases stayed unmatched. CDR1 is SGDLS and CDR2 is YYNGEE in the germline V gene. This CDR3 region has 16 residues. The CDR3 loop is CASSQQGTSGLETQYF. The CDR3 region has the DNA TGTGCCAGCAGCCAGCAAGGGACTAGCGGGTTGGAGACCCAGTACTTC.

This rearrangement joins TRBV7-2 to TRBJ1-3, with 7 positions matching TRBD1. J was trimmed by 6 bases and V by 2 bases; bases with no gene match: 4. Germline V gives CDR1 SGHTA, CDR2 FQGNSA. This CDR3 spans 14 amino acids. The CDR3 sequence is CASSLRDSLNTIYF. CDR3 coding DNA: TGTGCCAGCAGCTTAAGGGACAGTCTAAACACCATATATTTT. The full variable domain, completed using reference TRBV7-2 and TRBJ1-3, is GAGVSQSPSNKVTEKGKDVELRCDPISGHTALYWYRQSLGQGLEFLIYFQGNSAPDKSGLPSDRFSAERTGGSVSTLTIQRTQQEDSAVYLCASSLRDSLNTIYFGEGSWLTVV.

The V call is TRBV9, the J call TRBJ1-4; D might be TRBD1 (5 bases). CDR1 is SGDLS, CDR2 YYNGEE, per germline. V was shortened by 0 bases and J by 8 bases, with 14 bases between the two germline ends. This CDR3 is 15 amino acids long. CDR3 protein: CASSVGGSGLEKLFF. Here the CDR3 DNA reads TGTGCCAGCAGCGTAGGGGGGTCGGGGCTCGAAAAACTGTTTTTT.

The V gene is TRBV7-9, the J gene TRBJ2-2; D gene unclear. CDR1 and CDR2 (germline): SEHNR, FQNEAQ (reference sequence). V was cut by 5 bases and J by 1 base, with 8 bases left in between. The CDR3 length is 14 residues. CDR3 sequence reads: CASSPSGNTGELFF. Here the CDR3 DNA reads TGTGCCAGCAGCCCCTCGGGGAACACCGGGGAGCTGTTTTTT.

The chain links TRBV11-3 to TRBJ2-1; D gene unclear. V dropped 3 bases and J dropped 6 bases, with 6 bases sitting between them. CDR1 is SGHNT, CDR2 YENEEA, per germline. CDR3 size: 12 residues. The CDR3 DNA reads as TGTGCCAGCAGCTTTTCCGGCAATGAGCAGTTCTTC. This encodes CASSFSGNEQFF.

The CDR3 reads CASSIPPIGNTIYF. The CDR3 DNA sequence: TGTGCCAGTAGTATTCCCCCAATCGGAAACACCATATATTTT. The rearrangement links TRBV19 to TRBJ1-3; no clear D gene. V dropped 3 bases and J dropped 4 bases, with 10 bases sitting between them. There are 14 residues in the CDR3. The germline V gene has CDR1 LNHDA and CDR2 SQIVND (reference sequence).